The sample holds a few counts of the clone carrying this T cell receptor beta chain. Its cognate antigen is unknown. This specimen belongs to a study of tumor-infiltrating lymphocytes in primary liver carcinoma. Study context: Tumors measured roughly 4.2 to 11 cm and were stage T1-T3 N0M0. Overall study findings and caveats: Only about 7.5-25% of top clones occurred in every one of the five tumor regions. Tumors and blood were compared for top-250-clone fraction, and tumors had the significantly higher value (p = 0.039).

A constant-region primer served to make TCR beta cDNA from around 540 ng total RNA. What produced the TCR beta libraries was three nested multiplex PCR rounds using slightly modified ARM-PCR. TCRdb re-called the multiplex PCR reads with MiXCR, one entry per CDR3 protein. The table has approximately 73,000 distinct CDR3 sequences, 60% to 80% seen once. Co-extracting RNA and DNA was done with roughly 17-33 mg of unsorted bulk tissue as input. None of the patients had received treatment, and all had chronic HBV infection. The clonotype originates from a woman aged 60-75 years with primary liver carcinoma and hepatitis B virus infection. Sequencing was done on a sample of liver tumor tissue from sampling region 4. Noted subset: tumor region T4, right-lateral pole.

CDR3 sequence (DNA): TGTGCCAGCAGTATCACAGGGGATGGCTACACCTTC. Translating it yields CASSITGDGYTF. The J gene is TRBJ1-2, the V gene TRBV6-1; 7 nucleotides agree with TRBD1. V gave up 5 bases and J gave up 6 bases; unmatched junction bases: 3. This CDR3 contains 12 residues. Germline-derived CDR1 and CDR2 are MNHNS and SASEGT.